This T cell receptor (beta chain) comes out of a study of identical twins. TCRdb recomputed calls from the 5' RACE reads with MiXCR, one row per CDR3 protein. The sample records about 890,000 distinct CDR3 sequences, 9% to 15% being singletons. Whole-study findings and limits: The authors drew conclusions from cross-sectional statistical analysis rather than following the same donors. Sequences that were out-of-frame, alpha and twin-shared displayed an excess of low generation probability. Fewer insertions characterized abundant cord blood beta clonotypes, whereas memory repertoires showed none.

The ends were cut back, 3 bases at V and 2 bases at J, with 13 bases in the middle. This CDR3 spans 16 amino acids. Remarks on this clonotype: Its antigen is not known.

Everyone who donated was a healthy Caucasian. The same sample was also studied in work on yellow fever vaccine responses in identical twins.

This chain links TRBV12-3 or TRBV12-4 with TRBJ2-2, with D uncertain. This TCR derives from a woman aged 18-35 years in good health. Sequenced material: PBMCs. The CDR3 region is CASSLLPLINTGELFF. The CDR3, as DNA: TGTGCCAGCAGTTTGTTACCCCTCATCAACACCGGGGAGCTGTTTTTT.